This TCR beta chain was recovered during a study of T-cell reconstitution after alpha-beta-depleted transplantation in children. The authors prepared the TCRbeta library with unique molecular identifiers. From the PCR reads, TCRdb called clonotypes with MiXCR, one entry per CDR3 protein. The data show around 250,000 distinct CDR3 sequences, more than 20% seen once. The V gene's germline CDR1 is SGHNT and CDR2 YYREEE (reference sequence). The CDR3 consists of 14 residues. V lost 4 bases and J lost 5, with 15 bases in between. This clonotype has ten or more counts. V gene TRBV5-4 combines with J gene TRBJ2-5, with no clear D. This sample comprised PBMCs, obtained before TCRalphabeta/CD19-depleted stem cell transplant. The TCR sequence derives from a girl aged 2 to 9 with Fanconi anemia, due to receive a stem cell transplant. The CDR3 is CASSVVLGMETQYF. The CDR3 nucleotides read TGTGCCAGCAGCGTGGTTCTGGGGATGGAGACCCAGTACTTC. Full variable domain (outside the CDR3, taken from reference TRBV5-4 and TRBJ2-5): ETGVTQSPTHLIKTRGQQVTLRCSSQSGHNTVSWYQQALGQGPQFIFQYYREEENGRGNFPPRFSGLQFPNYSSELNVNALELDDSALYLCASSVVLGMETQYFGPGTRLLVL.